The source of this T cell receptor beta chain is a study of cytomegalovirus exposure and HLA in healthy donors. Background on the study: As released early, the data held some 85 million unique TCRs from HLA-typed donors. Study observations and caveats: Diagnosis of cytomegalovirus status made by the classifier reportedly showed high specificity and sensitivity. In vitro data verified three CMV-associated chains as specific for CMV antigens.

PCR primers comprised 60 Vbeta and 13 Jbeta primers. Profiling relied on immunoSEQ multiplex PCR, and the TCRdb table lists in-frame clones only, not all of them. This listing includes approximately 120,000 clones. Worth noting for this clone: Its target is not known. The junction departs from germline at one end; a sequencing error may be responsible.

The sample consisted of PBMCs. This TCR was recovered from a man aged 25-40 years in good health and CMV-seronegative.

CDR3 sequence: CASTLQGQPQHF. CDR3 nucleotide sequence: TGTGCCAGCACTTTACAGGGCCAGCCCCAGCATTTT. The J gene is TRBJ1-5, the V gene TRBV28, with D possibly TRBD1 on 6 matching bases. The germline V gene encodes CDR1 MDHEN and CDR2 SYDVKM. This CDR3 has 12 residues.